Described below is a single T cell receptor beta chain sequence and its context. The junction departs from the called germline gene at one end, perhaps through a read error. This sample was taken from a study of esophageal squamous cell carcinoma under preoperative chemotherapy. MiXCR, applied by TCRdb to the PCR reads, yields one record per CDR3 protein. The sample yields about 16,000 distinct CDR3 sequences, roughly half seen once. Indicated time point: before preoperative PTX-NDP chemotherapy. This material was obtained from a patient given preoperative chemotherapy. The clonotype comes from a human donor with esophageal squamous cell carcinoma. The donor label of this sample is uncertain.

CDR3 region: CASSALDRGAKNIQYF. CDR3 sequence (DNA): TGTGCCAGCAGTGCGTTGGACAGGGGAGCCAAAAATATTCAGTACTTC. The chain recombines TRBV6-1 with TRBJ2-4; 9 nucleotides match TRBD1. The CDR3 has 16 residues. The germline V gene encodes CDR1 MNHNS and CDR2 SASEGT.